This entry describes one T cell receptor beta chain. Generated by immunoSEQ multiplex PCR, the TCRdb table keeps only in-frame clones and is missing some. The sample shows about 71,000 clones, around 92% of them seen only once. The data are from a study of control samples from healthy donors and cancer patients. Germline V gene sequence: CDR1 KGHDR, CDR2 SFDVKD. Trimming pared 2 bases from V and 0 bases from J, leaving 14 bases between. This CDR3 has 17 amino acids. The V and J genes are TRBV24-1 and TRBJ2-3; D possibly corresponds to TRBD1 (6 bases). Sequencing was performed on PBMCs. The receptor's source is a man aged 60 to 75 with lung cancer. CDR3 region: CATSDWGRGLSTDTQYF. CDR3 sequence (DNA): TGTGCCACCAGTGATTGGGGCAGGGGCCTAAGCACAGATACGCAGTATTTT.